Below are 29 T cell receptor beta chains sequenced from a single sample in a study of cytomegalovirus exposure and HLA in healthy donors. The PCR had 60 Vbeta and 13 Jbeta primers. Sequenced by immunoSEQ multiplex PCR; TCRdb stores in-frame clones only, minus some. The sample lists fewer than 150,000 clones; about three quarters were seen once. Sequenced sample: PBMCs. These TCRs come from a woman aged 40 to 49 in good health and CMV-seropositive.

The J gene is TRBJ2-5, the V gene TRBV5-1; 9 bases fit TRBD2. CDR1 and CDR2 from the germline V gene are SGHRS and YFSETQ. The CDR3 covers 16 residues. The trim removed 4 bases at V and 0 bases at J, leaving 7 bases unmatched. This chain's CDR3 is CASSPGTSWYQETQYF. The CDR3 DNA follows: TGCGCCAGCAGCCCGGGGACTAGCTGGTACCAAGAGACCCAGTACTTC.

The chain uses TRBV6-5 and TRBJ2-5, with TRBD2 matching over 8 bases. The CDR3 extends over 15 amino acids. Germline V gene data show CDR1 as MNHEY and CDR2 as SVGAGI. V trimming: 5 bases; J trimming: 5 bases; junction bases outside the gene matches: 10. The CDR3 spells CASSPTGTSRETQYF. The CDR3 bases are TGTGCCAGCAGTCCGACCGGGACTAGTCGGGAGACCCAGTACTTC.

CDR3 in amino acids: CASSQGAGYGYTF. The CDR3 DNA follows: TGTGCCAGTTCACAGGGGGCTGGCTATGGCTACACCTTC. The chain employs TRBV2 and TRBJ1-2, with TRBD1 matching 9 bases. The ends lost 9 bases at V and 4 bases at J; junction bases unmatched: 6. The CDR3 totals 13 residues. Germline V gives CDR1 SNHLY, CDR2 FYNNEI.

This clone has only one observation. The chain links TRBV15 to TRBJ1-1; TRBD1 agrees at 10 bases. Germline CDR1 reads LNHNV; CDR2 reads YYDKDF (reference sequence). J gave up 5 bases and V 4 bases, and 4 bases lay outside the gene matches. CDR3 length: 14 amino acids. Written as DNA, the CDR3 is TGTGCCACCAGCAAGGGACAGGGGAGGACTGAAGCTTTCTTT. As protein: CATSKGQGRTEAFF.

This chain's CDR3 is CASRRDSDSPLHF. The CDR3 region has the DNA TGTGCCAGCAGACGGGACAGCGATTCACCCCTCCACTTT. The chain is built from TRBV7-3 and TRBJ1-6; 7 bases align to TRBD1. With 6 bases clipped from V and 8 bases from J, the junction kept 4 bases outside the gene matches. The CDR3 spans 13 residues. CDR1 is SGHTA, CDR2 FQGTGA, per germline.

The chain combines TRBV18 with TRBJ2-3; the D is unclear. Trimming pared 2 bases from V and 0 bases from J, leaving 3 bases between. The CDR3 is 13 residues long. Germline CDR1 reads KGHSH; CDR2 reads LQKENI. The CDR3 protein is CASSPSSTDTQYF. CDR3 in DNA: TGTGCCAGCTCACCATCTAGCACAGATACGCAGTATTTT.

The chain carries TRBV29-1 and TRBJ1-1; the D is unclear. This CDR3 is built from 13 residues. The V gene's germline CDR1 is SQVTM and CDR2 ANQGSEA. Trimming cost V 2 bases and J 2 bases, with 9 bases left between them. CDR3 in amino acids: CSVESRKNTEAFF. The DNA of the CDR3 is TGCAGCGTTGAATCCAGGAAAAACACTGAAGCTTTCTTT.

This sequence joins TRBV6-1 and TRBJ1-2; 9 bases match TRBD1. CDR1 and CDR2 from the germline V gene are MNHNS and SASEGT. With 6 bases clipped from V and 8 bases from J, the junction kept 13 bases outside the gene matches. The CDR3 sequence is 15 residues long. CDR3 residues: CASSKRGQGGEGYTF. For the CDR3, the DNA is TGTGCCAGCAGCAAAAGGGGACAGGGTGGCGAAGGCTACACCTTC.

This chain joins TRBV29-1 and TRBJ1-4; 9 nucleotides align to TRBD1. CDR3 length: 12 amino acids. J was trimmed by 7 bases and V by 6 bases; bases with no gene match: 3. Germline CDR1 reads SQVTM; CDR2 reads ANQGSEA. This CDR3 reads CSVQGASEKLFF. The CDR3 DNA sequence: TGCAGCGTACAGGGGGCCTCTGAAAAACTGTTTTTT.

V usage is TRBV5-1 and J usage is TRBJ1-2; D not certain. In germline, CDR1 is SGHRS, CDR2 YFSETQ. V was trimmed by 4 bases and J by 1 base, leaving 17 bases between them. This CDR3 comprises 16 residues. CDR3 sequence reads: CASSEGSHPYNYGYTF. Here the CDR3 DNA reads TGCGCCAGCAGCGAAGGGAGTCATCCTTATAACTATGGCTACACCTTC.

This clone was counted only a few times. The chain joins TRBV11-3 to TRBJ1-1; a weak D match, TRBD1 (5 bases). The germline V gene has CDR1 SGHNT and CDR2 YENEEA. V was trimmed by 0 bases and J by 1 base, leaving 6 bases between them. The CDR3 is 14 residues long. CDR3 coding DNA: TGTGCCAGCAGCTTAGACGACAGGAACACTGAAGCTTTCTTT. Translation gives CASSLDDRNTEAFF.

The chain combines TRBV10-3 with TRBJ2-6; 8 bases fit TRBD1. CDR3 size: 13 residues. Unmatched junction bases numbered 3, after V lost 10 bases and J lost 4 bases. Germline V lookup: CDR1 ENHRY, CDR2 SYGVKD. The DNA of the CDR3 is TGTGCCACCCAGGGGGCCGGGGCCAACGTCCTGACTTTC. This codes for CATQGAGANVLTF.

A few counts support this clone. The CDR3, as DNA: TGTGCCAGCAGTTACAGGGTCGATTTCCAGAGGGGCGGGGAGCTGTTTTTT. It yields the protein CASSYRVDFQRGGELFF. The chain is built from TRBV7-2 and TRBJ2-2; a possible D gene is TRBD1 (6 bases). Germline loops: CDR1 SGHTA, CDR2 FQGNSA. V was cut by 6 bases and J by 7 bases, with 24 bases left in between. This CDR3 is 17 amino acids long.

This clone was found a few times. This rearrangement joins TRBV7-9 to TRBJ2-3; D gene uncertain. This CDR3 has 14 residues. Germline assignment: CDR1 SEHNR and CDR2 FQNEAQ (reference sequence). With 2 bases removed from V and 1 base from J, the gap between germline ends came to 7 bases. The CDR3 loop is CASSLPQGTDTQYF. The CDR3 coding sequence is TGTGCCAGCAGCTTACCCCAGGGCACAGATACGCAGTATTTT.

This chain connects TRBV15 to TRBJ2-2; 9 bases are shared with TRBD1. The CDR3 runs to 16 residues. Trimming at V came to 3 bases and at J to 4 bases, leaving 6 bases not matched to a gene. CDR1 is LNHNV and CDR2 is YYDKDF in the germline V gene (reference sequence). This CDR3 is CATSRGQGGGTGELFF. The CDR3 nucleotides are TGTGCCACCAGCAGGGGACAGGGTGGTGGCACCGGGGAGCTGTTTTTT.

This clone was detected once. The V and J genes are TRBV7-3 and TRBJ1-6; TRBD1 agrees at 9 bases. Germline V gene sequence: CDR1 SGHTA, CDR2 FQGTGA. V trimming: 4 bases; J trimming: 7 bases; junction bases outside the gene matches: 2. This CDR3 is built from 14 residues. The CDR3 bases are TGTGCCAGCAGCTCACAGGGGGCGAATTCACCCCTCCACTTT. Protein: CASSSQGANSPLHF.

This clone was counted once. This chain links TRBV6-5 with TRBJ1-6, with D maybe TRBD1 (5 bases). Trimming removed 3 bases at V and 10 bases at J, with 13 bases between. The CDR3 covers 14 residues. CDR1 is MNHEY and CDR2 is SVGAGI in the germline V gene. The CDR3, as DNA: TGTGCCAGCAGTTATGGGCAGGGATGGTCACCCCTCCACTTT. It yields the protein CASSYGQGWSPLHF.

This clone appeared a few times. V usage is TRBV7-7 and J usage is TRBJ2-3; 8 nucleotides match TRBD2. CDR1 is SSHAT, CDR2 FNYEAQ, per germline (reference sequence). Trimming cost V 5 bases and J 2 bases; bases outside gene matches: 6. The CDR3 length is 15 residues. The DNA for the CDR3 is TGTGCCAGCAGCCTAACGGGGGGGGACACAGATACGCAGTATTTT. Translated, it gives CASSLTGGDTDTQYF.

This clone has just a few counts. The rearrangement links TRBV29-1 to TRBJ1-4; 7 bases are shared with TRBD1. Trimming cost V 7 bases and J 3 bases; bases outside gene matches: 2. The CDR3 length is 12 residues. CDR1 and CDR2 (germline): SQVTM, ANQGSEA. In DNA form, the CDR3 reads TGCAGCGGGGGACAGTCTAATGAAAAACTGTTTTTT. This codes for CSGGQSNEKLFF.

CDR3 coding DNA: TGTGCCAGCTTAGGACAGGCCTCTGGAAACACCATATATTTT. Its protein is CASLGQASGNTIYF. The chain couples TRBV18 to TRBJ1-3; 7 bases fit TRBD1. CDR1 is KGHSH and CDR2 is LQKENI in the germline V gene. With V trimmed by 7 bases and J by 0 bases, 3 bases remained unmatched. The CDR3 consists of 14 residues.

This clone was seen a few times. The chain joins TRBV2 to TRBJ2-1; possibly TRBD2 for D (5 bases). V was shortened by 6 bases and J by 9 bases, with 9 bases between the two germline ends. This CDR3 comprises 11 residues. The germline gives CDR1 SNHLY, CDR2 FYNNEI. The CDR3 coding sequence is TGTGCCAGCAGATCCCGGGGTGAGCAGTTCTTC. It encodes CASRSRGEQFF.

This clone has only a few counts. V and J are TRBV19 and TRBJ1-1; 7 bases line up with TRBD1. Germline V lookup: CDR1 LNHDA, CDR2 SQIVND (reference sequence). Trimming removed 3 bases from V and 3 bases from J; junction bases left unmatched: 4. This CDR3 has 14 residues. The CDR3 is CASSIQQGDTEAFF. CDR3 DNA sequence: TGTGCCAGTAGTATCCAGCAGGGGGACACTGAAGCTTTCTTT.

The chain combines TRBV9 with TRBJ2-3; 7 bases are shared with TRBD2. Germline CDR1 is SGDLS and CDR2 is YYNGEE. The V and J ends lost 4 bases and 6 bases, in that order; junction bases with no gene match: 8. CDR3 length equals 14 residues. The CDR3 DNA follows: TGTGCCAGCAGCCCACGGGGAGGGGCCGATACGCAGTATTTT. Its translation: CASSPRGGADTQYF.

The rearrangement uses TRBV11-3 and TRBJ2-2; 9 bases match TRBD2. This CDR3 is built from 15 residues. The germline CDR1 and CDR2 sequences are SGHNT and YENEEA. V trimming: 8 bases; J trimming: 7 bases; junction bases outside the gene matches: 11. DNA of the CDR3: TGTGCCAGCGGACCGTCAGCGGGGGGCGGCGGGGAGCTGTTTTTT. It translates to CASGPSAGGGGELFF.

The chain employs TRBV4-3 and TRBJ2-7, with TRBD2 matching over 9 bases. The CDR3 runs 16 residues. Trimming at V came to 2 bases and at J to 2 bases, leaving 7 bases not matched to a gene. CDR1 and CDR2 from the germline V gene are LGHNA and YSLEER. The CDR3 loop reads CASSQIEGGGAYEQYF. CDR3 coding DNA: TGCGCCAGCAGCCAAATAGAGGGCGGGGGGGCCTACGAGCAGTACTTC.

CDR3 coding DNA: TGTGCCAGCAGCTTATGGACAGGGGCGAACACTGAAGCTTTCTTT. The encoded protein is CASSLWTGANTEAFF. V gene TRBV7-9 combines with J gene TRBJ1-1, with 9 bases that match TRBD1. The CDR3 contains 15 residues. Germline V gene sequence: CDR1 SEHNR, CDR2 FQNEAQ (reference sequence). J lost 1 base, V lost 2 bases, and 2 bases had no gene match.

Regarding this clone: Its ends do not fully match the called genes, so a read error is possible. The CDR3 nucleotides are TGTGCCAGCAGTACTGACCGGGACAGCGAAATCTTC. This codes for CASSTDRDSEIF. The chain carries TRBV6-5 and TRBJ2-7; 7 bases agree with TRBD1. CDR1 MNHEY and CDR2 SVGAGI come from the germline V gene. This CDR3 contains 12 residues.

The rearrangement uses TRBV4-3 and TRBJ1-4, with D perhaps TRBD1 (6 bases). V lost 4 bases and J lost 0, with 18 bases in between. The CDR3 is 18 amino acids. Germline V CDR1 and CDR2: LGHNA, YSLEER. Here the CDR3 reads CASSRKRGRRATNEKLFF. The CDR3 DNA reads TGCGCCAGCAGCCGAAAGAGGGGGAGACGGGCAACTAATGAAAAACTGTTTTTT.

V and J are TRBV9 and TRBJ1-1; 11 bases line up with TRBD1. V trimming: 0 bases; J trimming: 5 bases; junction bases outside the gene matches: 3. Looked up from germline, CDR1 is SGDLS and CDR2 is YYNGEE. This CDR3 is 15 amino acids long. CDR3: CASSVVGTGGTEAFF. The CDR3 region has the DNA TGTGCCAGCAGCGTAGTAGGGACAGGGGGAACTGAAGCTTTCTTT.